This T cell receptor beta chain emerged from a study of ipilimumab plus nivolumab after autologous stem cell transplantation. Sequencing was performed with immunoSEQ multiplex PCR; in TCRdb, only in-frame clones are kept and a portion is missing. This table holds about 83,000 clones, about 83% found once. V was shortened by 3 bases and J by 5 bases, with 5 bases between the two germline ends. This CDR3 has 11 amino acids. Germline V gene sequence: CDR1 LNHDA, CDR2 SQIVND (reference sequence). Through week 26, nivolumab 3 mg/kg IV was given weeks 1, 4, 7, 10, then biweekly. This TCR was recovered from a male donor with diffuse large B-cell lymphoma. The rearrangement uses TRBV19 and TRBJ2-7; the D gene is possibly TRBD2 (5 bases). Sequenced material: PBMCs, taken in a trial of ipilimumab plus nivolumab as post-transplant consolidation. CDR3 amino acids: CASSMEDEQYF. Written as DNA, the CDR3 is TGTGCCAGTAGTATGGAGGACGAGCAGTACTTC.